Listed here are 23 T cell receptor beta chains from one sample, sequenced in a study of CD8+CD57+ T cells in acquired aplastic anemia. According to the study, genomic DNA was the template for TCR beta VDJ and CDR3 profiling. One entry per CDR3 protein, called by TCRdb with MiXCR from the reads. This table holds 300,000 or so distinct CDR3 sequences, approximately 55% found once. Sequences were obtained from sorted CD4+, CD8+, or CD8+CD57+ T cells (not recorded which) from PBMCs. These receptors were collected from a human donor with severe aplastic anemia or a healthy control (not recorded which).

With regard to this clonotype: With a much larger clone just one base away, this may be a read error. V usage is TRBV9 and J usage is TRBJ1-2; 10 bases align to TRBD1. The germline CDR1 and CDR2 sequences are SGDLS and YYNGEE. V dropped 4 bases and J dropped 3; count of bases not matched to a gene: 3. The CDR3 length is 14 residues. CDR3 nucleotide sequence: TGTGCCAGCAGCCCCGGGACAGGGGACTATGGCTACACCTTC. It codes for CASSPGTGDYGYTF.

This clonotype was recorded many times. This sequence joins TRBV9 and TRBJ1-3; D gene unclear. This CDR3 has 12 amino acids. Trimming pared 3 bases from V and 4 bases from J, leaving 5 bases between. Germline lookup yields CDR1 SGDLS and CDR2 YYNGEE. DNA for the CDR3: TGTGCCAGCAGCGGGTCGGGAAACACCATATATTTT. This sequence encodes CASSGSGNTIYF.

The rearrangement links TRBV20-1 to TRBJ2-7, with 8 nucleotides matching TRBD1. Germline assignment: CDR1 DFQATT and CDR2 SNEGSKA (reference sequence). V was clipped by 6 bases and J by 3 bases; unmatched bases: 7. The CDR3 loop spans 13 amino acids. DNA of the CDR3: TGCAGTGCACAGGGGGATCACGACTACGAGCAGTACTTC. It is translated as CSAQGDHDYEQYF.

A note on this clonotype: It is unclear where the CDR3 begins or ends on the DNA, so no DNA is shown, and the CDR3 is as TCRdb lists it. The CDR3 sequence: CASSFYICSATTGEETQYF. This chain joins TRBV7-9 and TRBJ2-5; the table's D call, TRBD1, has no DNA check behind it. The V gene's germline CDR1 is SEHNR and CDR2 FQNEAQ (reference sequence). The CDR3 extends over 19 residues, inclusive of both ends.

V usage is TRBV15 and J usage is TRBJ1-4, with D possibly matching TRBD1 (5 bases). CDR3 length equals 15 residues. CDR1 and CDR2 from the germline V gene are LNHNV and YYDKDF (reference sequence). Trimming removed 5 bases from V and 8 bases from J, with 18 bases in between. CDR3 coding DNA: TGTGCCACCAGCTCAAGGGACGGACGGTCAGAAAAACTGTTTTTT. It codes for CATSSRDGRSEKLFF.

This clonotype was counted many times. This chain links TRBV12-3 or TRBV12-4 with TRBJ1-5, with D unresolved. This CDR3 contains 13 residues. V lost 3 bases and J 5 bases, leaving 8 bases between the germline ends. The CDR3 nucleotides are TGTGCCAGCAGTTTTAGCCAAGATCAGCCCCAGCATTTT. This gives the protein CASSFSQDQPQHF.

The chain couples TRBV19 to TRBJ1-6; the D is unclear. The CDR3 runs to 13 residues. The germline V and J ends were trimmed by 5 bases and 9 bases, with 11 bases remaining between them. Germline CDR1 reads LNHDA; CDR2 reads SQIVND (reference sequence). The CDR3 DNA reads TGTGCCAGTAGTGATCTTACTGGTTCACCCCTCCACTTT. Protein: CASSDLTGSPLHF.

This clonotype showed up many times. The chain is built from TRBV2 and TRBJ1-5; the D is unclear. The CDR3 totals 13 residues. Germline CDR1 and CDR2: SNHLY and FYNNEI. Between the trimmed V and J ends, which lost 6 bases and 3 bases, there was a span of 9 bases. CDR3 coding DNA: TGTGCCAGCAGCCGGATGATCAATCAGCCCCAGCATTTT. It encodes CASSRMINQPQHF.

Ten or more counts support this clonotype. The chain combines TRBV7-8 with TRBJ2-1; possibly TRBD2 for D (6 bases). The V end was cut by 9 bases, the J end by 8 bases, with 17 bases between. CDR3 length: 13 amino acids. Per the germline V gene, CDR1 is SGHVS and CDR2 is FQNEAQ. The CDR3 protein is CARLNRGGDEQFF. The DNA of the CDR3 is TGTGCCAGATTAAACCGTGGAGGGGATGAGCAGTTCTTC.

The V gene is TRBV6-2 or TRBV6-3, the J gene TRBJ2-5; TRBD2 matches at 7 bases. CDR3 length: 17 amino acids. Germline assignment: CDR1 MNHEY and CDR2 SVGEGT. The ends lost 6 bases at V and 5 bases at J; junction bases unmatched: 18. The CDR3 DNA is TGTGCCAGCAGCTCCCCAACCAAACGACTAGCCAGGGAGACCCAGTACTTC. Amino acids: CASSSPTKRLARETQYF.

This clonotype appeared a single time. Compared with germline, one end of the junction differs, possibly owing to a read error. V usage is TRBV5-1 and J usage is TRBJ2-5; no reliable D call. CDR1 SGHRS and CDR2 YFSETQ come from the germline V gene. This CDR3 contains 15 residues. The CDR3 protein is CASSLASRIQETQYF. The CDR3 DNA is TGTGCCAGCAGCTTGGCCTCGAGGATCCAAGAGACCCAGTACTTC.

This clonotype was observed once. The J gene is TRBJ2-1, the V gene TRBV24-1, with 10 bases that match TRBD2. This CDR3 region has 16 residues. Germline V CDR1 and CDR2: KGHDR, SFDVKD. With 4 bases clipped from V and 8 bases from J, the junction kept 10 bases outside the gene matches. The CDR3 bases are TGTGCCACCAGTGACCCTAGCGGGAGATTCCCCGATGAGCAGTTCTTC. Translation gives CATSDPSGRFPDEQFF.

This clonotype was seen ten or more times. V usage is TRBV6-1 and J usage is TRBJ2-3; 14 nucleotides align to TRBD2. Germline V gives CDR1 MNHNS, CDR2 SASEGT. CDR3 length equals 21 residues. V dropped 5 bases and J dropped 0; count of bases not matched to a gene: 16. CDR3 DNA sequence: TGTGCCAGCAGTCCAAGGGGCAGAGGGACTAGCGGGGGAGGTAGCACAGATACGCAGTATTTT. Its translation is CASSPRGRGTSGGGSTDTQYF.

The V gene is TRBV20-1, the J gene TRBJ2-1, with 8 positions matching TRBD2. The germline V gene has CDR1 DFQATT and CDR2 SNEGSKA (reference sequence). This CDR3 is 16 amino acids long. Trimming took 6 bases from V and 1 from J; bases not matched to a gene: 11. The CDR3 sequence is CSAAEWQRGSYNEQFF. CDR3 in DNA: TGCAGTGCAGCAGAGTGGCAGCGGGGGTCCTACAATGAGCAGTTCTTC.

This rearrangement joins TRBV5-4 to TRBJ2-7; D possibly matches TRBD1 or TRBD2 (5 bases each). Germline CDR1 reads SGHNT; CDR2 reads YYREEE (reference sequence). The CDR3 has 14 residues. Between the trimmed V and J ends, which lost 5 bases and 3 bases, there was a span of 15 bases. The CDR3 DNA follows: TGTGCCAGCAGTTCCCCCGGGGCTGGCTACGAGCAGTACTTC. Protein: CASSSPGAGYEQYF.

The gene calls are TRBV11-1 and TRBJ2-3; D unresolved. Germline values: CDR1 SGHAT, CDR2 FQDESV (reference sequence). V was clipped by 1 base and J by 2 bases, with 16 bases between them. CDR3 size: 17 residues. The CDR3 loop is CASSLERLAVNTDTQYF. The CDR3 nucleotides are TGTGCCAGCAGCTTAGAAAGGCTTGCGGTTAACACAGATACGCAGTATTTT.

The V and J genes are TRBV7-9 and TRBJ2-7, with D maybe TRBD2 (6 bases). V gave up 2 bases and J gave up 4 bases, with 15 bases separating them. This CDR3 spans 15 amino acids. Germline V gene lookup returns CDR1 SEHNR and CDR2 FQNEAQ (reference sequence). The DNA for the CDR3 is TGTGCCAGCAGCTTACCCCGTGGACTACATTACGAGCAGTACTTC. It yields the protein CASSLPRGLHYEQYF.

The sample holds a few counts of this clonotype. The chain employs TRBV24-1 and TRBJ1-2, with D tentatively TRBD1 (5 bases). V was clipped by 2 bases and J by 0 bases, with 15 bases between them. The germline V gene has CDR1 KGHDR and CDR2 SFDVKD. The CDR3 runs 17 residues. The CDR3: CATSDSSPGVANYGYTF. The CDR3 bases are TGTGCCACCAGTGATTCCTCCCCGGGGGTGGCTAACTATGGCTACACCTTC.

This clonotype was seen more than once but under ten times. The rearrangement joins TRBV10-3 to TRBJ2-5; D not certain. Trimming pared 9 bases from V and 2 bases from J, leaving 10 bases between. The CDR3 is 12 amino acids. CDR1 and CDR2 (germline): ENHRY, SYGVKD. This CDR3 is CAIGREQETQYF. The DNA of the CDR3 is TGTGCCATTGGGCGAGAGCAAGAGACCCAGTACTTC.

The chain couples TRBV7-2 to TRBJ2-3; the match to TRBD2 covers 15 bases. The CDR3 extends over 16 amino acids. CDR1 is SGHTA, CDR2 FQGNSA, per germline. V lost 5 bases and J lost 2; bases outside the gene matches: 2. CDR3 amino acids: CASSGLAGGPTDTQYF. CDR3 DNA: TGTGCCAGCAGCGGACTAGCGGGAGGGCCCACAGATACGCAGTATTTT.

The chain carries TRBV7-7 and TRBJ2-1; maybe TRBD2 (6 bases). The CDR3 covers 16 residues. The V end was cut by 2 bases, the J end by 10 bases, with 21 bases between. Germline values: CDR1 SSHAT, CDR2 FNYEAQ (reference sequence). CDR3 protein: CASSLLEGMRDSEQFF. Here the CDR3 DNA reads TGTGCCAGCAGCTTATTGGAGGGTATGAGGGACTCAGAGCAGTTCTTC.

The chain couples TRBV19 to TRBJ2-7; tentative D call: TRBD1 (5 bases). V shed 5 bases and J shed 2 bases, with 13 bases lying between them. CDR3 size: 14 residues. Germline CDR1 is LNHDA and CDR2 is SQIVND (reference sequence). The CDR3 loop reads CASSLAKGPYEQYF. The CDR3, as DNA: TGTGCCAGTAGTCTCGCCAAGGGGCCCTACGAGCAGTACTTC.

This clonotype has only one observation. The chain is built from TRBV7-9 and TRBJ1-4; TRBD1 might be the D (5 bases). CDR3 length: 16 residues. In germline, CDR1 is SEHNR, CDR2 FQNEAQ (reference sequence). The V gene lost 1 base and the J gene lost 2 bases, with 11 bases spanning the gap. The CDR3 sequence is CASSLVTGGTNEKLFF. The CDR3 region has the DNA TGTGCCAGCAGCTTAGTCACCGGGGGTACTAATGAAAAACTGTTTTTT.